This T cell receptor (beta chain) was found in a study of blood T cell repertoires in COVID-19. Overall study: Samples taken during acute and convalescent COVID-19 were collected in the United States, Italy and Spain.

The study recruited people aged roughly 18 to 89 years across around 24 US areas. Either two negative PCRs, clearance, or symptom resolution qualified Cohort 3 donors as recovered. After removal of 3 bases from V and 6 bases from J, the junction contained 4 bases not matched to a gene. This CDR3 has 14 amino acids. Germline V gene data show CDR1 as SGHRS and CDR2 as YFSETQ. The repertoire was sequenced with immunoSEQ multiplex PCR; TCRdb's copy has only in-frame clones and lacks some. The table has 300,000 to 350,000 clones, 80% to 90% seen once; the top ten hold 5%. The sequence derives from a young man who had recovered from COVID-19. The specimen sequenced was PBMCs or T cells enriched from blood (not recorded which). The chain couples TRBV5-1 to TRBJ2-3, with 10 nucleotides matching TRBD2. The CDR3 spells CASSYGTSEDTQYF. The CDR3 nucleotides are TGCGCCAGCAGCTACGGGACTAGCGAGGATACGCAGTATTTT.